This T cell receptor (beta chain) stems from a study of blood T cells in healthy people across ages. Looking at the study overall: In model experiments, template switching was able to capture about one barcoded beta molecule for every two T cells that were present. Overall study findings and caveats: Estimates drawn from one million T cells were deemed to understate diversity.

A second roughly 6 to 12 cycle PCR used barcoded and J-beta primers. Every single cDNA molecule received a tag from a template-switch adaptor with 12 random nucleotides. One entry per CDR3 protein, called by TCRdb with MiXCR from the 5' RACE reads. The sample includes about 1 million distinct CDR3 sequences, 35% to 55% of them seen just once. For this clonotype: Antigen specificity is unknown.

This CDR3 has 16 residues. V lost 3 bases and J lost 2; bases outside the gene matches: 8. Per germline, CDR1 MNHEY and CDR2 SVGAGI. Total RNA, at least 5.5 micrograms per sample, came from PBMCs. J is TRBJ2-3 and V is TRBV6-5; 7 bases fit TRBD1. Sequenced material: blood. The origin of this receptor is a woman aged 55-75 years in good health. In DNA form, the CDR3 reads TGTGCCAGCAGTTATTACGTCGGGACAGCCACAGATACGCAGTATTTT. This translates into CASSYYVGTATDTQYF.